Detailed here is one T cell receptor (beta chain). Its antigen is not known. The sample originates from a study of T cell responses to AZD1222 COVID-19 vaccine. Findings and caveats of the study: Baseline testing showed seropositivity in only six AZD1222 recipients.

Looked up from germline, CDR1 is MDHEN and CDR2 is SYDVKM. The V gene lost 4 bases and the J gene lost 3 bases, with 12 bases spanning the gap. The CDR3 extends over 14 amino acids. Investigators merged groups given second doses at roughly 4 or roughly 12 weeks. Measured with immunoSEQ multiplex PCR; TCRdb has only the in-frame clones, and not every one. The table records 120,000 or so clones, about 94% of them present only once. Sequenced here: peripheral blood, sampled 28 days after the second AZD1222 dose. This receptor was taken from an adult who received the AZD1222 COVID-19 vaccine. V and J are TRBV28 and TRBJ1-2, with D unclear. CDR3 nucleotide sequence: TGTGCCAGCAGTTCTTACCCCTTGGACTATGGCTACACCTTC. Translation: CASSSYPLDYGYTF.